This TCR beta chain was sequenced in a study of shared clonotypes between healthy human individuals (dated by TCRdb to 2020 to 2021). At the level of the whole study: The cohort included three men and a couple of women between 18 and 49 years of age. For each donor, three plates each were used for CD4 naive and CD4 memory, two plates were used for CD8 naive, and one plate was used for CD8 memory. Blood TCR repertoires of five healthy adults were deeply sequenced to estimate repertoire size and the extent of clonotype sharing between individuals. Different laboratories and diverse techniques were used to prepare libraries and sequence TCR repertoires, to increase sequencing depth and limit assay-specific biases. Each donor's leukapheresis produced roughly between roughly 0.85 and 10 billion PBMCs.

Worth noting for this clone: Its antigen has not been determined. No base quality information exists; no much larger clone differs at one position.

CDR1 and CDR2 are read off the germline V gene as MDHEN and SYDVKM. Between the V and J ends, shortened by 2 bases and 1 base respectively, the junction contains 9 bases. The CDR3, from cysteine to phenylalanine, totals 15 residues. Solely the CDR3 DNA is kept, with 45 bases framed from the first base. The study at large found these results: When a handful of donors were compared, the shared fraction of clonotypes was about 5.4% for naive CD4, around 3.6% for naive CD8, roughly 2.5% for memory CD4, and about 0.36% for memory CD8. Even with the large sequencing depth, rarefaction of the sorted-subset datasets indicated that sequencing was incomplete. Naive subsets generally had larger estimated clonotype richness than memory subsets did. Higher generation probabilities were observed for clonotypes shared by all four sorted-subset donors than for non-shared clonotypes. Pairwise subsampling led to the expectation that sequencing depth would affect the degree of clonotype sharing among donors. Because the study included only a small number of donors, the genetic and exposure-history diversity represented was limited. Sampling was limited to blood, and TCR repertoires in tissue likely differ from TCR repertoires in blood.

Using the deep immunoSEQ assay, TCR CDR3 regions were amplified from genomic DNA by multiplex PCR. Genomic DNA extracted from each cell subset was distributed evenly over all wells of several immunoSEQ 96-well plates, and each plate served as one replicate. For sorted subsets, around 200 ng genomic DNA, equal to 30,000 or so T cell genomes, was loaded into each replicate PCR. Purified libraries were measured with a Qubit 3.0 fluorometer, size-checked on a Bioanalyzer 2100, and measured again with the KAPA Library Quantification kit. A separate single-read 150-cycle Illumina NextSeq 550 flow cell was used to sequence each immunoSEQ 96-well plate. From the authors' description of their analysis: The immunoSEQ output contained only junctional sequences without quality scores, so filtering could not match that applied to full-length reads. To assign V/J genes and CDR3, sequences were annotated using PyIR, a Python wrapper for IgBLAST v1.9, with IMGT germline references. Reads were removed for weak V/J assignments (E-value above 1e-6), missing CDR3, stop codons, out-of-frame junctions, or ambiguous translated residues. A V3J clonotype was defined by an identical inferred V gene, J gene, and CDR3 amino acid sequence. Percentage overlap between repertoires was computed as shared unique clonotypes divided by the size of the smaller repertoire. RTK rarefaction, the Chao1 estimator, and Recon v2.1 estimates of unobserved clonotypes were used to assess repertoire richness. Generation probabilities for all TCRbeta clonotypes obtained by the gDNA method from a few donors were computed using OLGA. TCRdb re-hosts the immuneACCESS table, in-frame sequences only. Its copies lack some clones; in the studies checked, an unresolved V gene accounts for under half of them, and the cause for the rest is not known. V and J calls and clone size are copied from that table; D and trimming were computed from the DNA. For this sample there are about a million clones; 60% to 85% appear just once. The ten largest clones add up to 0.89% of the sample.

The donors were healthy, HIV-negative adults who had no recently reported acute infections or vaccinations. All donors were Caucasian adults living in Nashville, Tennessee, USA. Magnetic negative selection was used to enrich CD4+ T cells, after which naive cells were positively selected on CD45RA and the negative fraction became the memory subset. Blood was obtained by leukapheresis, after which PBMCs were separated by Ficoll-Histopaque density gradient centrifugation and cryopreserved in liquid nitrogen vapor phase. Analytical flow cytometry was used to check the purity and quantity of each magnetically sorted T cell population. Genomic DNA was isolated from each sorted fraction and quantified by UV absorbance on a Nanodrop 2000c.

The source material was memory CD4+ T cells from PBMCs. This sample's cell subset or site label indicates: CD45RA-negative fraction. The clonotype originates from a man aged 18 to 35 in good health. Some clones in this sample may be carry-over from other donors' samples. The chain links TRBV28 with TRBJ1-3, with a tentative D gene TRBD1 over 5 matching bases. The CDR3: CASSLTRVSGNTIYF. At the DNA level, the sequence is TGTGCCAGCAGTTTAACCAGGGTATCTGGAAACACCATATATTTT. Joined to the reference TRBV28 and TRBJ1-3 proteins, this CDR3 gives the full variable domain: DVKVTQSSRYLVKRTGEKVFLECVQDMDHENMFWYRQDPGLGLRLIYFSYDVKMKEKGDIPEGYSVSREKKERFSLILESASTNQTSMYLCASSLTRVSGNTIYFGEGSWLTVV.